These T cell receptor beta chains were read from a single sample in a study of blood T cells in healthy people across ages. TCRdb analysed the 5' RACE reads with MiXCR anew, one entry per CDR3 protein. The table has some 1.5 million distinct CDR3 sequences, 28% seen once. The specimen was blood. Receptors originate from a woman in her twenties or thirties in good health. The CDR3 runs from the conserved cysteine through the conserved F or W. D genes are given only for firm matches. Part of the rows lack a size; the others show once, few, many or a class for expanded clones.

J gene: TRBJ2-5
clone size: once
V gene: TRBV7-2
D gene: .
CDR3 DNA: TGTGCCAGCAGCTTAGGGGTGGGGGGGCGGATGGAGACCCAGTACTTC
CDR3 protein: CASSLGVGGRMETQYF

J gene: TRBJ2-1
clone size: .
V gene: TRBV6-1
D gene: .
CDR3 DNA: TGTGCCAGCAGTGCCGACTGTGGCACAGGGGAGCAGTTCTTC
CDR3 protein: CASSADCGTGEQFF

J gene: TRBJ2-1
clone size: few
V gene: TRBV5-1
D gene: .
CDR3 DNA: TGCGCCAGCAGCTTGGCCGGGCCAGTCGATGAGCAGTTCTTC
CDR3 protein: CASSLAGPVDEQFF

J gene: TRBJ1-2
clone size: .
V gene: TRBV10-3
D gene: TRBD1
CDR3 DNA: TGTGCCATCAGTGAGGGACAGGGAGATGGCTACACCTTC
CDR3 protein: CAISEGQGDGYTF

J gene: TRBJ2-1
clone size: .
V gene: TRBV28
D gene: .
CDR3 DNA: TGTGCCAGCACCTTTACCCCCTTTAATGAGCAGTTCTTC
CDR3 protein: CASTFTPFNEQFF

J gene: TRBJ2-7
clone size: .
V gene: TRBV6-6
D gene: .
CDR3 DNA: TGTGCCAGCAGCTCCCCGGATTTCCCCAATGAGCAGTACTTC
CDR3 protein: CASSSPDFPNEQYF

J gene: TRBJ2-7
clone size: .
V gene: TRBV3-1
D gene: .
CDR3 DNA: TGTGCCAGCAGCCAATCTCCCTCCCCGGGGGACTACGAGCAGTACTTC
CDR3 protein: CASSQSPSPGDYEQYF

J gene: TRBJ1-1
clone size: few
V gene: TRBV7-9
D gene: .
CDR3 DNA: TGTGCCAGCGGCCCGGGGAGTGCTGAAGCTTTCTTT
CDR3 protein: CASGPGSAEAFF

J gene: TRBJ2-1
clone size: .
V gene: TRBV5-1
D gene: TRBD1
CDR3 DNA: TGCGCCAGCAGCTTGGAACAGGGGTACTACAATGAGCAGTTCTTC
CDR3 protein: CASSLEQGYYNEQFF

J gene: TRBJ2-3
clone size: .
V gene: TRBV6-4
D gene: .
CDR3 DNA: TGTGTCAGCAGTGACCTCCCCCGCACAGATACGCAGTATTTT
CDR3 protein: CVSSDLPRTDTQYF

J gene: TRBJ2-3
clone size: .
V gene: TRBV12-5
D gene: TRBD1
CDR3 DNA: TGTGCTAGTGGTTTGGTAAGGGGACAGGGAGGCACAGATACGCAGTATTTT
CDR3 protein: CASGLVRGQGGTDTQYF

J gene: TRBJ2-7
clone size: many
V gene: TRBV6-6
D gene: .
CDR3 DNA: TGTGCCAGCAGTTACCCTACCGCTACAGGGTTCTACGAGCAGTACTTC
CDR3 protein: CASSYPTATGFYEQYF

J gene: TRBJ2-3
clone size: .
V gene: TRBV7-2
D gene: TRBD2
CDR3 DNA: TGTGCCAGCAGCTCGGCTCCCAGACTAGCGGGAACAGATACGCAGTATTTT
CDR3 protein: CASSSAPRLAGTDTQYF

J gene: TRBJ1-2
clone size: many
V gene: TRBV7-2
D gene: .
CDR3 DNA: TGTGCCAGCAGCACCCGTTCCTATGGCTACACCTTC
CDR3 protein: CASSTRSYGYTF

J gene: TRBJ2-5
clone size: many
V gene: TRBV7-3
D gene: .
CDR3 DNA: TGTGCCAGCAGCCCCGCTGGGGACCAAGAGACCCAGTACTTC
CDR3 protein: CASSPAGDQETQYF

J gene: TRBJ1-1
clone size: many
V gene: TRBV7-9
D gene: .
CDR3 DNA: TGTGCCAGCAGCCTCTCTGTGGCGAACACTGAAGCTTTCTTT
CDR3 protein: CASSLSVANTEAFF

J gene: TRBJ2-1
clone size: few
V gene: TRBV11-2
D gene: TRBD2
CDR3 DNA: TGTGCCAGCAGCTTAGCCTGGAGCGGGAGGGCCGGGGAGCAGTTCTTC
CDR3 protein: CASSLAWSGRAGEQFF

J gene: TRBJ1-2
clone size: few
V gene: TRBV7-2
D gene: .
CDR3 DNA: TGTGCCAGCAGCTTAGGGGGGACACTTGCTAACTATGGCTACACCTTC
CDR3 protein: CASSLGGTLANYGYTF

J gene: TRBJ2-3
clone size: many
V gene: TRBV4-3
D gene: TRBD2
CDR3 DNA: TGCGCCAGCAGCCAAGGAACTAGCGGCTTCACAGATACGCAGTATTTT
CDR3 protein: CASSQGTSGFTDTQYF

J gene: TRBJ1-1
clone size: few
V gene: TRBV20-1
D gene: .
CDR3 DNA: TGCAGTGCTACTCAAGAGGCTGAAGCTTTCTTT
CDR3 protein: CSATQEAEAFF

J gene: TRBJ1-6
clone size: .
V gene: TRBV28
D gene: TRBD1
CDR3 DNA: TGTGCCAGCAGGTCGGGGACAGGGTCATCACCCCTCCACTTT
CDR3 protein: CASRSGTGSSPLHF

J gene: TRBJ2-5
clone size: many
V gene: TRBV7-2
D gene: .
CDR3 DNA: TGTGCCAGCAGCTTTAGCAAGTACCAAGAGACCCAGTACTTC
CDR3 protein: CASSFSKYQETQYF

J gene: TRBJ2-5
clone size: many
V gene: TRBV20-1
D gene: TRBD2
CDR3 DNA: TGCAGTGCTAGCTTGGGGGGGACCGGGGAGACCCAGTACTTC
CDR3 protein: CSASLGGTGETQYF

J gene: TRBJ2-3
clone size: once
V gene: TRBV29-1
D gene: TRBD1
CDR3 DNA: TGCAGCGTGGGGACAGGGGGGGCAGATACGCAGTATTTT
CDR3 protein: CSVGTGGADTQYF

J gene: TRBJ2-1
clone size: few
V gene: TRBV12-3/TRBV12-4
D gene: .
CDR3 DNA: TGTGCCAGCAGTTTAGAAGCCGGTACGGCAGAGCAGTTCTTC
CDR3 protein: CASSLEAGTAEQFF